One sample yielded the 11 T cell receptor beta chains listed below, sequenced in a study of OX40 agonist ivuxolimab in advanced cancers. Repertoires were generated with immunoSEQ multiplex PCR, while TCRdb's copy carries only in-frame clones and drops some. The sample has about 82,000 clones; roughly 92% are singletons. The sequences come from CD4+ or CD8+ T cells sorted from blood, collected in a trial of the OX40 agonist ivuxolimab. Every receptor here comes from an adult with an advanced solid tumor such as melanoma, head and neck, liver or kidney cancer.

The rearrangement joins TRBV30 to TRBJ1-2; 9 positions agree with TRBD1. V lost 5 bases to trimming and J lost 4 bases; unmatched junction nucleotides: 2. The CDR3 runs 12 residues. The germline CDR1 and CDR2 sequences are GTSNPN and SVGIG (reference sequence). The CDR3 DNA follows: TGTGCCTGGGGGACAGGGCCCTATGGCTACACCTTC. This translates into CAWGTGPYGYTF.

The chain has TRBV7-2 and TRBJ1-2; D unresolved. The CDR3 runs to 15 residues. V was cut by 5 bases and J by 1 base, with 14 bases left in between. Germline V CDR1 and CDR2: SGHTA, FQGNSA. The CDR3 reads CASSPSGVGNYGYTF. The DNA for the CDR3 is TGTGCCAGCAGCCCGAGTGGTGTAGGTAACTATGGCTACACCTTC.

The V call is TRBV6-5, the J call TRBJ1-1; D possibly corresponds to TRBD1 (6 bases). CDR1 and CDR2 (germline): MNHEY, SVGAGI. Trimming pared 6 bases from V and 1 base from J, leaving 12 bases between. The CDR3 length is 14 residues. The CDR3 region is CASRSGAGNTEAFF. The CDR3, as DNA: TGTGCCAGCAGGTCAGGGGCGGGGAACACTGAAGCTTTCTTT.

The chain couples TRBV19 to TRBJ2-5; D possibly corresponds to TRBD2 (5 bases). The end of the DNA fits TRBJ2-7 better, so the J call may be wrong. The CDR3 has 13 residues. Germline V lookup: CDR1 LNHDA, CDR2 SQIVND (reference sequence). CDR3 coding DNA: TGTGCCAGTAGTTTCGGGAATACCGACGAGCAGTACTTC. Its translation: CASSFGNTDEQYF.

CDR3 region: CASSLGQIRAGSTDTQYF. CDR3 sequence (DNA): TGTGCCAGCAGCTTGGGACAGATAAGGGCGGGGAGCACAGATACGCAGTATTTT. The rearrangement joins TRBV5-4 to TRBJ2-3; D may be TRBD2 (6 bases). Between the trimmed V and J ends, which lost 0 bases and 0 bases, there was a span of 17 bases. This CDR3 has 18 amino acids. Germline lookup yields CDR1 SGHNT and CDR2 YYREEE (reference sequence).

J is TRBJ2-4 and V is TRBV18; tentative D call: TRBD2 (5 bases). CDR1 is KGHSH and CDR2 is LQKENI in the germline V gene. The length of the CDR3 is 15 residues. The germline V and J ends were trimmed by 5 bases and 4 bases, with 15 bases remaining between them. CDR3: CASSARVRGKNIQYF. The DNA of the CDR3 is TGTGCCAGCTCAGCCCGGGTCCGAGGGAAAAACATTCAGTACTTC.

The genes are TRBV28 and TRBJ1-1, with D maybe TRBD1 (5 bases). The ends were cut back, 5 bases at V and 4 bases at J, with 11 bases in the middle. The CDR3 has 13 amino acids. Germline values: CDR1 MDHEN, CDR2 SYDVKM. The CDR3 coding sequence is TGTGCCAGCAGTATTCCAGGGCGCACTGAAGCTTTCTTT. Protein product: CASSIPGRTEAFF.

The chain has TRBV15 and TRBJ1-2; D perhaps matches TRBD1 (5 bases). V was clipped by 2 bases and J by 8 bases, with 21 bases between them. Per the germline V gene, CDR1 is LNHNV and CDR2 is YYDKDF (reference sequence). The CDR3 totals 16 residues. Here the CDR3 reads CATSRRGQTSSGGYTF. The CDR3, as DNA: TGTGCCACCAGCAGACGAGGCCAAACCTCATCAGGGGGCTACACCTTC.

The chain combines TRBV5-4 with TRBJ2-7, with TRBD1 identical over 9 bases. Germline CDR1 is SGHNT and CDR2 is YYREEE (reference sequence). After removal of 5 bases from V and 5 bases from J, the junction contained 5 bases not matched to a gene. The CDR3 loop spans 13 amino acids. CDR3: CASRRDRADEQYF. Here the CDR3 DNA reads TGTGCCAGCAGACGGGACAGGGCGGACGAGCAGTACTTC.

This sequence joins TRBV6-5 and TRBJ2-7, with D maybe TRBD2 (5 bases). V lost 4 bases to trimming and J lost 3 bases, with 16 bases between them. The germline V gene encodes CDR1 MNHEY and CDR2 SVGAGI. This CDR3 is 15 amino acids long. The CDR3 nucleotides are TGTGCCAGCAGTTTGGGAGAACGACCCCGCTACGAGCAGTACTTC. The encoded protein is CASSLGERPRYEQYF.

In this sample, this clone turned up a few times. The J gene is TRBJ2-7, the V gene TRBV11-3; 12 bases agree with TRBD2. Germline loops: CDR1 SGHNT, CDR2 YENEEA. Trimming cost V 5 bases and J 5 bases; bases outside gene matches: 7. The CDR3 is 15 amino acids. CDR3 sequence: CASSRLAGGVHEQYF. The CDR3 DNA is TGTGCCAGCAGCCGTCTAGCGGGAGGGGTCCACGAGCAGTACTTC.